This T cell receptor beta chain was sequenced for a study of blood T cell repertoires in COVID-19. The overall study: Material from acute and convalescent COVID-19 was sourced from the United States, Italy and Spain. Sources were T cells, B-cell-depleted T cells, or PBMCs; the material itself was cDNA or gDNA.

With V trimmed by 6 bases and J by 7 bases, 14 bases remained unmatched. In germline, CDR1 is MDHEN, CDR2 SYDVKM. CDR3 length equals 17 residues. As originally analysed: Estimates of nucleated cell counts were drawn from the amplification of reference gene primers. Sequenced by immunoSEQ multiplex PCR; TCRdb stores in-frame clones only, minus some. Clone size and V and J calls were adopted from that table, with D and trimming inferred from the DNA. The top ten clones hold 10% of a sample with over 75,000 clones, 80% of them seen once. The chain employs TRBV28 and TRBJ2-1; 11 bases are shared with TRBD2. The sample comprised peripheral blood. The source is a woman aged 70 to 79 with acute or convalescent COVID-19. Written as DNA, the CDR3 is TGTGCCAGCAGGCCCCACGGGTTGGCTAGCGGGAGGAATGAGCAGTTCTTC. Its translation: CASRPHGLASGRNEQFF.